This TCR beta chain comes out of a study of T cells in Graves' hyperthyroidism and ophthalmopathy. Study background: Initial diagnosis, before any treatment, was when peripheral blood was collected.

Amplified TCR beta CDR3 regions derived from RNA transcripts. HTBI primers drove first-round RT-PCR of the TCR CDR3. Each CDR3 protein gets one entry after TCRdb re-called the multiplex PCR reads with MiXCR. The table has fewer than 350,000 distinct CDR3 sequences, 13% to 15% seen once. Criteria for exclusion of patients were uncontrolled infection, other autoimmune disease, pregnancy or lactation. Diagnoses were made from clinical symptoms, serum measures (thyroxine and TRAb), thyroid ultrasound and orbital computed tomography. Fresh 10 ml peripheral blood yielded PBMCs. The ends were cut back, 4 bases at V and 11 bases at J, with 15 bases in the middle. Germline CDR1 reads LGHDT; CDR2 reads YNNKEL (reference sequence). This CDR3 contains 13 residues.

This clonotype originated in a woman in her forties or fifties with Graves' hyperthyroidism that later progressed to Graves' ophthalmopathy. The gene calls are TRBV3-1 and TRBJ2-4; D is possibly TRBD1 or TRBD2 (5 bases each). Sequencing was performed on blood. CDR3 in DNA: TGTGCCAGCAGCCCCGGTCCGGGGCTCGTTCAGTACTTC. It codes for CASSPGPGLVQYF.